The sequence of this T cell receptor (beta chain) was determined in a study of blood T cell repertoires in COVID-19. From germline, CDR1 is SGDLS and CDR2 YYNGEE. This CDR3 is 16 amino acids long. With 2 bases clipped from V and 6 bases from J, the junction kept 10 bases outside the gene matches. Only in-frame clones appear in the TCRdb table, and some are missing; sequencing was by immunoSEQ multiplex PCR. The sample lists just over 150,000 clones, about 79% occurring once. The rearrangement links TRBV9 to TRBJ2-3; 9 nucleotides agree with TRBD2. This TCR came from a woman aged 45 to 65 with acute or convalescent COVID-19. The sequenced sample consisted of peripheral blood. CDR3 bases: TGTGCCAGCAGCGTGGGGCGGGGGGGCCCTACGGATACGCAGTATTTT. Translating it yields CASSVGRGGPTDTQYF.